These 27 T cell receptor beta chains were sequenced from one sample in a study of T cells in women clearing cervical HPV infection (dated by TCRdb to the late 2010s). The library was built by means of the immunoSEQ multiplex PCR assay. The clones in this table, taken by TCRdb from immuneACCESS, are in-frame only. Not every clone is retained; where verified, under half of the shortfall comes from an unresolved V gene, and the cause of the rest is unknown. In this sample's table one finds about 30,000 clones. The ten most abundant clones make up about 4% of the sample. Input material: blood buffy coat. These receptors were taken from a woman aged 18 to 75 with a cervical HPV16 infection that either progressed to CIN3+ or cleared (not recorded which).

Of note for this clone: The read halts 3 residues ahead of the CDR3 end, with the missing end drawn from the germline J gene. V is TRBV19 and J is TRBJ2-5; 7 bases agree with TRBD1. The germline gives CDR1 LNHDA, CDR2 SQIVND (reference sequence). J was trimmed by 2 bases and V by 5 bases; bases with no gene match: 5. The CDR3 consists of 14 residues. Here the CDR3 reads CASSLGQAQETQYF. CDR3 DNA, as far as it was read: TGTGCCAGTAGTCTCGGACAGGCACAAGAGACC.

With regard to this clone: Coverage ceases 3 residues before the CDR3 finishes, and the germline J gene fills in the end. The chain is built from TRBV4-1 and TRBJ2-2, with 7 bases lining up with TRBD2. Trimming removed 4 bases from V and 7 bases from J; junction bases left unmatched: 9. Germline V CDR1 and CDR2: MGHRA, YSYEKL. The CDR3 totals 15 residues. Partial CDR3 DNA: TGCGCCAGCAGCCGGATCCTAGAGCGGGGCGGGGAG. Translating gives CASSRILERGGE. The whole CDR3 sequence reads CASSRILERGGELFF.

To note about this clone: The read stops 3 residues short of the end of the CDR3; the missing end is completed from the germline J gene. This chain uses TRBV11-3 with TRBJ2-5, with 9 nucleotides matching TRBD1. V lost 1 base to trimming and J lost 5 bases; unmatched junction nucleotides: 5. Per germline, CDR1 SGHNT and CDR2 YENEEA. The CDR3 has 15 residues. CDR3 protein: CASSLGQGDLETQYF. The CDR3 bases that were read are TGTGCCAGCAGCTTAGGACAGGGGGACCTGGAGACC. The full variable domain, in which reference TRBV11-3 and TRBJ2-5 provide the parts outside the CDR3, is EAGVVQSPRYKIIEKKQPVAFWCNPISGHNTLYWYLQNLGQGPELLIRYENEEAVDDSQLPKDRFSAERLKGVDSTLKIQPAELGDSAVYLCASSLGQGDLETQYFGPGTRLLVL.

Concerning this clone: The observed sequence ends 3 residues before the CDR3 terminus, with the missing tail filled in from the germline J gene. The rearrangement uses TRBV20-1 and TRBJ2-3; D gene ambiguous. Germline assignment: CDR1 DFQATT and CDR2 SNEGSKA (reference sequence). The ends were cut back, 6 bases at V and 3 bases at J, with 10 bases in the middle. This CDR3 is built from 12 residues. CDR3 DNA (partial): TGCAGTGCGCGAGTTGCGACAGATACG. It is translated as CSARVATDT. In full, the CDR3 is CSARVATDTQYF.

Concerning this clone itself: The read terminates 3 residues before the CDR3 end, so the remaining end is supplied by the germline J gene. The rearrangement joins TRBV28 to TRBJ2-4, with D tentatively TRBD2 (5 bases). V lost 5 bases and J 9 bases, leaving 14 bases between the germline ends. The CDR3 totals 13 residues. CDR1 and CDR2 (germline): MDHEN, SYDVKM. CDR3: CASSTPGFGIQYF. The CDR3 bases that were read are TGTGCCAGCAGTACTCCGGGGTTCGGCATT.

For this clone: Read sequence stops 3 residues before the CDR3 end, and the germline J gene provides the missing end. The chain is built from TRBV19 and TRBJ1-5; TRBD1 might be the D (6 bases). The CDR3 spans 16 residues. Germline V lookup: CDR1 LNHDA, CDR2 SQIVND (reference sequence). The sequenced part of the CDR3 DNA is TGTGCCAGTAGTTGGGCAGGGGACGCTAGTTTGCGCCCC. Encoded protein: CASSWAGDASLRP. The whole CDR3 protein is CASSWAGDASLRPQHF.

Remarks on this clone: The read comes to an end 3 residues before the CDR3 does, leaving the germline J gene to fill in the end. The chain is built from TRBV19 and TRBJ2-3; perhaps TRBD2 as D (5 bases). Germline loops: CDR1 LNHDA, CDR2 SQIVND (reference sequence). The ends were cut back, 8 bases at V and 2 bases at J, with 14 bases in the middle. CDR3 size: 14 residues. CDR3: CASGSGGATDTQYF. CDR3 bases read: TGTGCCAGTGGCAGCGGTGGAGCCACAGATACG.

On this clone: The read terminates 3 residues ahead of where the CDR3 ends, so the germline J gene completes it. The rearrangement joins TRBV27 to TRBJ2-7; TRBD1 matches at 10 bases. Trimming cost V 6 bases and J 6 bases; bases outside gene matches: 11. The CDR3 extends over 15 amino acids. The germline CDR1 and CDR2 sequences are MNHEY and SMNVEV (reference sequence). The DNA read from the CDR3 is TGTGCCAGCAGCCCTTGGGACAGGGGTGGCAGCGAG. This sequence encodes CASSPWDRGGSE. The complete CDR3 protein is CASSPWDRGGSEQYF.

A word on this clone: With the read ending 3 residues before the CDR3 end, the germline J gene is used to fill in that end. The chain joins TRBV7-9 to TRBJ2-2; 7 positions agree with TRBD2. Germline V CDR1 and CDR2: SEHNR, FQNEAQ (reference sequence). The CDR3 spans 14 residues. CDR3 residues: CASSSLGEGEKLFF. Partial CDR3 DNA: TGTGCCAGCAGCTCGCTCGGGGAGGGTGAAAAG.

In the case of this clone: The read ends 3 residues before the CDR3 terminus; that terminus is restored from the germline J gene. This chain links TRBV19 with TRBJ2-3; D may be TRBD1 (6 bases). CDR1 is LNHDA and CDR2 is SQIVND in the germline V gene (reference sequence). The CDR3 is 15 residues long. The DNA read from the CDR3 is TGTGCCAGTAGCCCCGGAGGACAGAGCAATCAGCCG. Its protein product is CASSPGGQSNQP. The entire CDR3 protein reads CASSPGGQSNQPQYF.

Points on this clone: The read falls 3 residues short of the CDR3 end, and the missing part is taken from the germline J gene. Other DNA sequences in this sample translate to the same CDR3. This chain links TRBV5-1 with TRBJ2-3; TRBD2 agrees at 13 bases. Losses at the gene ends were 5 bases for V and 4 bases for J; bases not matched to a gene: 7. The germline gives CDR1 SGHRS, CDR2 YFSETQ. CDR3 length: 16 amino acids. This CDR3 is CASRGTSGNRADTQYF. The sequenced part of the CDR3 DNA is TGCGCCAGCAGAGGGACTAGCGGGAATCGGGCAGATACG.

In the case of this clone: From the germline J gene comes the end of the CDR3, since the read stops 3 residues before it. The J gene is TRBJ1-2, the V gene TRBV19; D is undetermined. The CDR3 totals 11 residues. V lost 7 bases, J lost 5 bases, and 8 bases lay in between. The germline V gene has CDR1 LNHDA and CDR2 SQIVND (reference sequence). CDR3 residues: CASKQTYGYTF. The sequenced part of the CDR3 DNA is TGTGCCAGTAAGCAGACTTATGGC.

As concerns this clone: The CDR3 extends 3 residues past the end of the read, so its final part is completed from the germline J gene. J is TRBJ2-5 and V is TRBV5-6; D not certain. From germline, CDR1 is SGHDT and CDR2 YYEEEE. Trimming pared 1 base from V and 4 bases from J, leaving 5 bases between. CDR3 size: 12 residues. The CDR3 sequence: CASSLIGETQYF. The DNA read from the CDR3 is TGTGCCAGCAGCTTGATCGGAGAGACC.

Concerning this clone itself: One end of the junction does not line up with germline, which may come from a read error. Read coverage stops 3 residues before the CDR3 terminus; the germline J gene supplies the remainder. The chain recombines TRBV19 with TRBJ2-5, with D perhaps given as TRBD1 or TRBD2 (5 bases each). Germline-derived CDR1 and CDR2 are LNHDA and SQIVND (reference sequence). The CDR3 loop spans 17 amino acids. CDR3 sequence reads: CAGSRTNLRGQGETQYF. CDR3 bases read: TGTGCCGGTAGTCGAACGAATCTACGAGGGCAGGGAGAGACC.

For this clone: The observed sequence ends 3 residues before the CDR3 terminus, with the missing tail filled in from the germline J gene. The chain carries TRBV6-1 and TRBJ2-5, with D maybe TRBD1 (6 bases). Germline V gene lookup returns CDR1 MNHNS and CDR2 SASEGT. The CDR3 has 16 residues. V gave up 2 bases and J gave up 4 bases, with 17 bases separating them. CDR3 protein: CASSEPRRGGIETQYF. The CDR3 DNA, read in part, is TGTGCCAGCAGTGAACCCAGGCGAGGGGGTATAGAGACC.

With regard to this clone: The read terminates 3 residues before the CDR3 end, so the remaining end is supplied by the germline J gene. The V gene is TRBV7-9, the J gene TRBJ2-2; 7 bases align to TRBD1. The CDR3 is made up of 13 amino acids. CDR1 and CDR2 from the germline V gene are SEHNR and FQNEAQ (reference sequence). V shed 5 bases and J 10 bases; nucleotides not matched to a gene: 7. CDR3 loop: CASSEGAAQELFF. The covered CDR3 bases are TGTGCCAGCAGCGAGGGGGCAGCCCAGGAG.

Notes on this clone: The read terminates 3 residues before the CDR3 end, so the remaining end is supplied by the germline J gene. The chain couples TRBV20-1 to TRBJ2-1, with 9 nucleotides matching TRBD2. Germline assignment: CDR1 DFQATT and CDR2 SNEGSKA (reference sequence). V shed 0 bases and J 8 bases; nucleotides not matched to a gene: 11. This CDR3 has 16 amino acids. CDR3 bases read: TGCAGTGCTAGAGATCTCCCTAGCGGGGCCCCTCATGAG. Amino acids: CSARDLPSGAPHE. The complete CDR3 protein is CSARDLPSGAPHEQFF.

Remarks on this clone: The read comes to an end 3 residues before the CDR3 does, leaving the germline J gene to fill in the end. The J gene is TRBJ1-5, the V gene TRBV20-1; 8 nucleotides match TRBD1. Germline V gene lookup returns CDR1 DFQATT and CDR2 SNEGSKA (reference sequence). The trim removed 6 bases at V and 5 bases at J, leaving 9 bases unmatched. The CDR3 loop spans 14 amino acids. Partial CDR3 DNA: TGCAGTGCCCAGGACAGGGATAGTTATCAGCCC. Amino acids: CSAQDRDSYQP. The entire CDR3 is CSAQDRDSYQPQHF.

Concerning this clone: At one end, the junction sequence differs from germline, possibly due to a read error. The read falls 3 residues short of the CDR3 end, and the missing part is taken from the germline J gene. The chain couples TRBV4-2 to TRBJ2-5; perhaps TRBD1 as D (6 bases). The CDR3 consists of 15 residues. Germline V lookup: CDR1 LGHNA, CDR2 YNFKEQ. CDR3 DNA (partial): TGCGCCAGCAGCCAAGATCTATTAGGGACAAAGACC. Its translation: CASSQDLLGTKT. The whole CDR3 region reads CASSQDLLGTKTQYF.

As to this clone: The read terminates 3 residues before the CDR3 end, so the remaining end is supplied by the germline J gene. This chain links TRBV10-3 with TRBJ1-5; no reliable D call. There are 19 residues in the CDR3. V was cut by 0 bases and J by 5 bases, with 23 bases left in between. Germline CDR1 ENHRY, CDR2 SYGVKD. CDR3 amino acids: CAISESRVTRVSTDQPQHF. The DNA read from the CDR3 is TGTGCCATCAGTGAGTCGAGGGTCACACGAGTCTCGACGGATCAGCCC.

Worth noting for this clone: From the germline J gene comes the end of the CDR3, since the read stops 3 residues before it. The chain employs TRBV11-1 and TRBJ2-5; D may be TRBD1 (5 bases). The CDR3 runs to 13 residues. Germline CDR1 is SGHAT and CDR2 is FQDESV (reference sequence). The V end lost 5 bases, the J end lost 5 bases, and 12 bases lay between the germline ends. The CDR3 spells CASSGRWGETQYF. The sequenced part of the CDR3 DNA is TGTGCCAGCAGCGGACGTTGGGGCGAGACC.

The CDR3 spells CASNPGLAYEQYF. The CDR3 DNA, read in part, is TGTGCCAGCAACCCGGGACTAGCCTACGAG. The chain is built from TRBV7-2 and TRBJ2-7; 8 bases map to TRBD2. The read ends 3 residues early relative to the CDR3; the germline J gene fills the gap. The CDR3 is made up of 13 amino acids. The junction had 4 bases not matched to a gene; V was cut back by 7 bases and J by 2 bases. Germline V gives CDR1 SGHTA, CDR2 FQGNSA.

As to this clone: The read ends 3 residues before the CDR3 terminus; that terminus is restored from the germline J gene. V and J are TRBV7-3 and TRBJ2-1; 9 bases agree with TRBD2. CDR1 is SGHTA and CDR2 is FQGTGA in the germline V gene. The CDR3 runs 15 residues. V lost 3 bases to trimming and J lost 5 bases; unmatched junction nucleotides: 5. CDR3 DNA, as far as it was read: TGTGCCAGCAGCTTTGGTCCTAGCGGGGACAATGAG. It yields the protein CASSFGPSGDNE. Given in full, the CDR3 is CASSFGPSGDNEQFF. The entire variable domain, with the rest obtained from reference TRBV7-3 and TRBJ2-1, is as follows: GAGVSQTPSNKVTEKGKYVELRCDPISGHTALYWYRQSLGQGPEFLIYFQGTGAADDSGLPNDRFFAVRPEGSVSTLKIQRTERGDSAVYLCASSFGPSGDNEQFFGPGTRLTVL.

The sequenced part of the CDR3 DNA is TGTGCCAGCAGTGAATCAGTAGGGGGTAATGAAAAA. Amino acid sequence: CASSESVGGNEK. The CDR3 in full is CASSESVGGNEKLFF. The chain is built from TRBV6-1 and TRBJ1-4; TRBD1 is a possible D gene (6 bases). The read finishes 3 residues shy of the CDR3 end, and the germline J gene is used to complete it. V was pared by 2 bases and J by 4 bases, with 11 bases between. The CDR3 length is 15 residues. The germline gives CDR1 MNHNS, CDR2 SASEGT.

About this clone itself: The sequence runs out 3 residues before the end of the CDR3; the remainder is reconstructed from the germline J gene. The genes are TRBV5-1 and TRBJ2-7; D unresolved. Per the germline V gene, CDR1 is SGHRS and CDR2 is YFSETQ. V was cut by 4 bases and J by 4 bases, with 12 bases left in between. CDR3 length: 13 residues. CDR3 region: CASSQQREYEQYF. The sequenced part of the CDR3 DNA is TGCGCCAGCAGCCAGCAGCGCGAATACGAG.

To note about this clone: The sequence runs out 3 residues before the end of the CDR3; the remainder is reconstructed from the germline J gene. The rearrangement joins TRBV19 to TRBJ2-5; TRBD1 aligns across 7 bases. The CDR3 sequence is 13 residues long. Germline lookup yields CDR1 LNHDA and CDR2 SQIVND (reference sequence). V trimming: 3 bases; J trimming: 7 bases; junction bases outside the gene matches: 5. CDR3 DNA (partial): TGTGCCAGTAGTATTGACAGGGTTGGGACC. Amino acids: CASSIDRVGT. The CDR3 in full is CASSIDRVGTQYF.

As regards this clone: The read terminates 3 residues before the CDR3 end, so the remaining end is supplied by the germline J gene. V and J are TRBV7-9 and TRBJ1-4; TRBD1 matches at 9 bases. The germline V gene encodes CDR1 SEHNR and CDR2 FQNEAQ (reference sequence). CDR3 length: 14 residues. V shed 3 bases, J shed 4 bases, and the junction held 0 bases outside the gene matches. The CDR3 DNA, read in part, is TGTGCCAGCAGCTTGGGACAGGGTAATGAAAAA. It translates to CASSLGQGNEK. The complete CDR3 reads CASSLGQGNEKLFF.